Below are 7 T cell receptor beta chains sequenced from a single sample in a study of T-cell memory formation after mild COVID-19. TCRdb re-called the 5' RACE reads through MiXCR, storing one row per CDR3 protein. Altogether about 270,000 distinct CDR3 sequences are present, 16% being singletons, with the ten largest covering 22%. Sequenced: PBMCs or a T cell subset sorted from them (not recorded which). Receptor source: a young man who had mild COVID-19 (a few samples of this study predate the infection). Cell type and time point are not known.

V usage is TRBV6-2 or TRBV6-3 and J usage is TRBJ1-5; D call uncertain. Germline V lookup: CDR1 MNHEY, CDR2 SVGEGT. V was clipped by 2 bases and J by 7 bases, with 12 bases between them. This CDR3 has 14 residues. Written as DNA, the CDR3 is TGTGCCAGCAGTTACAGGAGGGTTGGCCAGCCCCAGCATTTT. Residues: CASSYRRVGQPQHF.

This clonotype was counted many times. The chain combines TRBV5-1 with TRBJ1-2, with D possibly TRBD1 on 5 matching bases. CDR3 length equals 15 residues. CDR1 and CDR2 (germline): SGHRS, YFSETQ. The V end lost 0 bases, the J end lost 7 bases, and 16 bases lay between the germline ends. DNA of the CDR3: TGCGCCAGCAGCTTGGGCCAGGGACGGGGCCGTGGCTACACCTTC. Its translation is CASSLGQGRGRGYTF. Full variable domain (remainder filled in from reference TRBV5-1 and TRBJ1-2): KAGVTQTPRYLIKTRGQQVTLSCSPISGHRSVSWYQQTPGQGLQFLFEYFSETQRNKGNFPGRFSGRQFSNSRSEMNVSTLELGDSALYLCASSLGQGRGRGYTFGSGTRLTVV.

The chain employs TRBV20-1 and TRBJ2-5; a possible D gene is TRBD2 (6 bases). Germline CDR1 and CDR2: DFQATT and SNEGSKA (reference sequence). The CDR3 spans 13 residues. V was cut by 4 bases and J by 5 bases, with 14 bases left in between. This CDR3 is CSATGTPGETQYF. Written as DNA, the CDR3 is TGCAGTGCTACCGGGACTCCGGGGGAGACCCAGTACTTC.

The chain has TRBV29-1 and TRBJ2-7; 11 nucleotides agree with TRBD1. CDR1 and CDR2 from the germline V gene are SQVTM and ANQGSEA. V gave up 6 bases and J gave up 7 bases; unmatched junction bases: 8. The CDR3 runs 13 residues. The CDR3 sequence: CSVRGQGAREQYF. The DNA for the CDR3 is TGCAGCGTGAGAGGACAGGGGGCGCGAGAGCAGTACTTC.

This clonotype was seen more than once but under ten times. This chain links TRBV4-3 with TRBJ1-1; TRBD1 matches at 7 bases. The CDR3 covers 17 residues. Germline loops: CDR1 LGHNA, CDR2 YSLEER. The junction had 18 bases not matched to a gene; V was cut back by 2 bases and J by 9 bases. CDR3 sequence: CASSQRGTVRQGEKAFF. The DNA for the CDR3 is TGCGCCAGCAGCCAAAGAGGGACGGTGCGGCAGGGGGAAAAAGCTTTCTTT.

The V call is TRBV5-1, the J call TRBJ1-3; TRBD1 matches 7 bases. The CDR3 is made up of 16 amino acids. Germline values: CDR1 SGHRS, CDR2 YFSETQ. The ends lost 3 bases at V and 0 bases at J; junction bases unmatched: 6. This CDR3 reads CASSSQGPSSGNTIYF. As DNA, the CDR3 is TGCGCCAGCAGCTCACAGGGGCCGAGCTCTGGAAACACCATATATTTT.

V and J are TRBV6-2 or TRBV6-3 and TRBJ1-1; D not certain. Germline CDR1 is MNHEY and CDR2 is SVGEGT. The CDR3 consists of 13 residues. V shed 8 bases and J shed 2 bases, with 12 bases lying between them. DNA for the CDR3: TGTGCCAGCTCTGTGGGGAAAAACACTGAAGCTTTCTTT. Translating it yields CASSVGKNTEAFF.